This is a list of T cell receptor beta chains from one sample in a study of blood T cell repertoires in COVID-19. Assay: immunoSEQ multiplex PCR; the TCRdb copy retains only in-frame clones and omits some. The sample yields about 330,000 clones, approximately 84% seen once. Sequencing was carried out using PBMCs or T cells enriched from blood (not recorded which). Source of these receptors: a woman in her twenties or thirties who had recovered from COVID-19. Both conserved end residues are part of each CDR3. Fields, in order: clone size, J gene, V gene, D gene, CDR3 DNA, CDR3 protein. A D gene is named only where the DNA matches it firmly. Not all rows give a size; the values are once, few, many and, for expanded clones, a class.

. | TRBJ2-1 | TRBV6-5 | TRBD2 | TGTGCCAGCAGTTTAAGCGGGGGGGCACATGAGCAGTTCTTC | CASSLSGGAHEQFF
. | TRBJ1-3 | TRBV5-6 | TRBD1 | TGTGCCAGCAGTCGACAGGGTTCTGGAAACACCATATATTTT | CASSRQGSGNTIYF
. | TRBJ1-2 | TRBV27 | . | TGTGCCAGCAGTTTTGACAGCCTCTATGGCTACACCTTC | CASSFDSLYGYTF
. | TRBJ2-2 | TRBV19 | . | TGTGCCAGTAGCCAGGAGGGGCGCAGCGGGGAGCTGTTTTTT | CASSQEGRSGELFF
once | TRBJ2-7 | TRBV6-5 | . | TGTGCCAGCAAGCTGGGCCCCGAGCAGTACTTC | CASKLGPEQYF
. | TRBJ2-7 | TRBV30 | TRBD1 | TGTGCCTGGGGACAGGGTTCCTACGAGCAGTACTTC | CAWGQGSYEQYF
few | TRBJ1-6 | TRBV3-1/TRBV3-2 | TRBD1 | TGTGCCAGCAGCCAGGGACAGCCTAATTCACCCCTCCACTTT | CASSQGQPNSPLHF
. | TRBJ2-7 | TRBV5-6 | TRBD1 | TGTGCCAGCAGCAGGACAGGGAACAGCGAGCAGTACTTC | CASSRTGNSEQYF
. | TRBJ2-1 | TRBV27 | . | TGTGCCAGCAGTCCCGGACAGTTCTCCTACAATGAGCAGTTCTTC | CASSPGQFSYNEQFF
. | TRBJ1-5 | TRBV6-5 | . | TGTGCCAGCAGCCTCGGACAGTTCAATCAGCCCCAGCATTTT | CASSLGQFNQPQHF
. | TRBJ2-7 | TRBV3-1/TRBV3-2 | TRBD2 | TGTGCCAGCAGCCCAGCGACTAGCGGGTCACCCTACGAGCAGTACTTC | CASSPATSGSPYEQYF
. | TRBJ1-2 | TRBV19 | TRBD1 | TGTGCCAGTAGTGGCCAGGGGGAAGGCTATGGCTACACCTTC | CASSGQGEGYGYTF
. | TRBJ1-4 | TRBV27 | . | TGTGCCAGCAGTTTCAGAGGAGGTAGATATGAAAAACTGTTTTTT | CASSFRGGRYEKLFF
. | TRBJ1-5 | TRBV7-9 | . | TGTGCCAGCAGCTTTGGGGGCAAGGGGCGCGCGGATCAGCCCCAGCATTTT | CASSFGGKGRADQPQHF
. | TRBJ1-6 | TRBV6-6 | . | TGTGCCAGCAGTACCCCCGGGACAAATAATTCACCCCTCCACTTT | CASSTPGTNNSPLHF
. | TRBJ1-2 | TRBV30 | . | TGTGCCTGGGGGGGGGACAATCGCTACGCTTTTAACTATGGCTACACCTTC | CAWGGDNRYAFNYGYTF
. | TRBJ1-4 | TRBV30 | TRBD1 | TGTGCCTGGAGTGAACAGGGGGCTGGGGAAAAACTGTTTTTT | CAWSEQGAGEKLFF
. | TRBJ1-5 | TRBV27 | TRBD1 | TGTGCCACCAGACAGGGTCTTGCTCAGCCCCAGCATTTT | CATRQGLAQPQHF
. | TRBJ2-1 | TRBV2 | . | TGTGCCAGCAGCAGGCAGGGGAGGGCGGACAATGAGCAGTTCTTC | CASSRQGRADNEQFF
. | TRBJ1-6 | TRBV30 | . | TGTGCCTGGAGTGTTGCAGGGTCGCGGAATTCACCCCTCCACTTT | CAWSVAGSRNSPLHF
. | TRBJ1-5 | TRBV3-1/TRBV3-2 | . | TGTGCCAGCAGCCATACCCGGGTGGGGGGTCAGCCCCAGCATTTT | CASSHTRVGGQPQHF
. | TRBJ1-2 | TRBV9 | . | TGTGCCAGCAGCGTTAGCAGTAGCTATGGCTACACCTTC | CASSVSSSYGYTF
. | TRBJ2-1 | TRBV5-1 | TRBD2 | TGCGCCAACAGCTTACGGACTAGCGGGGGGGCGACCAATGAGCAGTTCTTC | CANSLRTSGGATNEQFF
once | TRBJ1-4 | TRBV15 | TRBD1 | TGTGCCACCAGCAGAGATCTGACAGGGGGCGAAAAACTGTTTTTT | CATSRDLTGGEKLFF
. | TRBJ2-7 | TRBV9 | TRBD1 | TGTGCCAGCAGCGGGACAGGGGGCTCTTACGAGCAGTACTTC | CASSGTGGSYEQYF
. | TRBJ1-5 | TRBV19 | . | TGTGCCAGTAGTATAGAGGGGAGAAGATGGCATTTT | CASSIEGRRWHF
. | TRBJ1-1 | TRBV27 | . | TGTGCCAGTAAGAACAGGCGAAGGAACACTGAAGCTTTCTTT | CASKNRRRNTEAFF
. | TRBJ2-5 | TRBV6-5 | TRBD1 | TGTGCCAGCAGGTCGGGACAGCTTCAAGAGACCCAGTACTTC | CASRSGQLQETQYF
. | TRBJ2-1 | TRBV4-2 | TRBD2 | TGTGCCAGCAGCCACCAGCTAGCGGGGGGATACAATGAGCAGTTCTTC | CASSHQLAGGYNEQFF
few | TRBJ1-6 | TRBV10-2 | TRBD1 | TGCGCCAGCAGTGAAGGGGGCGGTCATAATTCACCCCTCCACTTT | CASSEGGGHNSPLHF
. | TRBJ2-3 | TRBV5-4 | TRBD2 | TGTGCCAGCAGCCCCGGACTAGCGGGGGGCACAGATACGCAGTATTTT | CASSPGLAGGTDTQYF
. | TRBJ2-2 | TRBV5-1 | TRBD1 | TGCGCCAGCAGCACTACGACAGGGGGGACCGGGGAGCTGTTTTTT | CASSTTTGGTGELFF
. | TRBJ1-1 | TRBV6-5 | . | TGTGCCAGCAGACCGCGTGGGTCTGGGAGTACTGAAGCTTTCTTT | CASRPRGSGSTEAFF
. | TRBJ2-1 | TRBV5-1 | . | TGCGCCAGCAGCTTAGGGCCAGGGTCCTACAATGAGCAGTTCTTC | CASSLGPGSYNEQFF
. | TRBJ1-3 | TRBV2 | TRBD1 | TGTGCCAGCAGGGGGACAGGGGGATCTGGAAACACCATATATTTT | CASRGTGGSGNTIYF
. | TRBJ1-6 | TRBV28 | . | TGTGCCAGCAGTTTTTTCGTTGCGGGGTCACCCCTCCACTTT | CASSFFVAGSPLHF
. | TRBJ1-6 | TRBV4-1 | TRBD1 | TGCGCCAGCAGCCAAGATTCCGGGACAGCGACGTCACCCCTCCACTTT | CASSQDSGTATSPLHF
. | TRBJ1-6 | TRBV5-1 | TRBD1 | TGCGCCAGCAGCTTGGACACTACAGGGGCTTCTTCACCCCTCCACTTT | CASSLDTTGASSPLHF
. | TRBJ2-7 | TRBV4-3 | . | TGCGCCAGCAGCCAAGATCAAGGGGCCGGTCCGTACTTC | CASSQDQGAGPYF
. | TRBJ1-3 | TRBV9 | TRBD1 | TGTGCCAGCAGCGAAGGAGGGGGCGATGGAAACACCATATATTTT | CASSEGGGDGNTIYF
. | TRBJ2-5 | TRBV19 | TRBD2 | TGTGCCAGTAGTGGCACTAGCGGGGGACCCCAAGAGACCCAGTACTTC | CASSGTSGGPQETQYF
. | TRBJ1-1 | TRBV30 | TRBD1 | TGTGCCTGGAAGCCACAGGGGACTGAAGCTTTCTTT | CAWKPQGTEAFF
. | TRBJ2-2 | TRBV9 | . | TGTGCCAGCAGCCCTGCTCGGGGGGCGACCGGGGAGCTGTTTTTT | CASSPARGATGELFF
. | TRBJ2-5 | TRBV29-1 | . | TGCAGCGGTACCCAGGGGACAGAGACCCAGTACTTC | CSGTQGTETQYF
. | TRBJ2-3 | TRBV27 | . | TGTGCCAGCAGGCTGGAGGTAACAGATACGCAGTATTTT | CASRLEVTDTQYF
. | TRBJ2-7 | TRBV5-6 | TRBD1 | TGTGCCAGCACTCTGAGGGACAGGAGCTCCTACGAGCAGTACTTC | CASTLRDRSSYEQYF
. | TRBJ2-7 | TRBV11-2 | TRBD2 | TGTGCCAGCAGCTTAGTCGCGGGGGGCCCAGGCGAGCAGTACTTC | CASSLVAGGPGEQYF
once | TRBJ2-1 | TRBV19 | . | TGTGCCAGTAGTTCCCCGAGTAGGGGCCAGTACAATGAGCAGTTCTTC | CASSSPSRGQYNEQFF
. | TRBJ2-5 | TRBV9 | TRBD2 | TGTGCCAGCAGCGCTGGGACTAGCGGGACGACGGGGACCCAGTACTTC | CASSAGTSGTTGTQYF
few | TRBJ1-1 | TRBV25-1 | TRBD1 | TGTGCCAGCAGTGACAAGGGACAGGGTGCGCCGAACACTGAAGCTTTCTTT | CASSDKGQGAPNTEAFF
. | TRBJ1-3 | TRBV7-9 | TRBD1 | TGTGCCAGCAGCTCGACCGACAGGGGAACTGGAAACACCATATATTTT | CASSSTDRGTGNTIYF
few | TRBJ2-1 | TRBV27 | . | TGTGCCAGCAATCCCCCGGGGTCCAATGAGCAGTTCTTC | CASNPPGSNEQFF
. | TRBJ1-1 | TRBV30 | . | TGTGCCGGCTCGTGGAACACTGAAGCTTTCTTT | CAGSWNTEAFF
. | TRBJ1-2 | TRBV2 | TRBD1 | TGTGCCAGCAGTGAAGCTCTAGGACAGGGCTATGGCTACACCTTC | CASSEALGQGYGYTF
. | TRBJ2-3 | TRBV15 | . | TGTGCCACCAGCAGAGCTGCAGGGGGGTTGAGTCGCACGCAGTATTTT | CATSRAAGGLSRTQYF